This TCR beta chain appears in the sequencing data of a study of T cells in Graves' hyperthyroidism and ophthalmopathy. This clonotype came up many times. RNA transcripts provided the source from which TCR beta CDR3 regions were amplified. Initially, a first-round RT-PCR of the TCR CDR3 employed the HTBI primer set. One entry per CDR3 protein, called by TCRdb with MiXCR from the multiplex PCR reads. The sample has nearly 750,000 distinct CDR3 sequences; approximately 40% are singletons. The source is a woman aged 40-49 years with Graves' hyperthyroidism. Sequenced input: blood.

CDR3 nucleotides: TGCAGTGCTAGTTCTGGGCAGCCCACCGGGGAGCTGTTTTTT. Translation: CSASSGQPTGELFF. V usage is TRBV20-1 and J usage is TRBJ2-2; D is undetermined. CDR1 is DFQATT, CDR2 SNEGSKA, per germline (reference sequence). Trimming pared 3 bases from V and 4 bases from J, leaving 12 bases between. This CDR3 spans 14 amino acids.